This T cell receptor (beta chain) was sequenced in a study of Ad26.COV2.S vaccination and SARS-CoV-2 variants. Worth noting for this clone: What it recognizes is unknown.

The V gene's germline CDR1 is SGHTA and CDR2 FQGNSA. The V and J ends lost 5 bases and 13 bases respectively, with 17 bases between them. The CDR3 totals 12 residues. TCRdb keeps only in-frame clones here, not all; method: immunoSEQ multiplex PCR. Of 350,000 to 450,000 clones in the sample, under 90% were seen once. Notes on the study in general: Spike-specific responses of CD8+ and CD4+ T cells were reported to display substantial breadth after vaccination. Those who received the vaccine showed greater spike-specific TCR breadth than those given placebo.

Treatment: about 20 received Ad26.COV2.S at low or high dose, single or two shots; roughly five received placebo; per-sample allocation not given. After the first vaccine or placebo injection, samples were drawn on day 63. SARS-CoV-2 spike from the Wuhan strain was encoded by the vaccine, an Ad26 vector. This clonotype was obtained from a person aged 18-60 years who received the Ad26.COV2.S COVID-19 vaccine or a placebo. V usage is TRBV7-2 and J usage is TRBJ2-5; the D call may be TRBD1 or TRBD2 (6 bases each). The sample consisted of peripheral blood, taken in a trial of Ad26.COV2.S vaccine versus placebo. The chain's CDR3 is CASSTQGGFGYF. The CDR3 DNA follows: TGTGCCAGCAGCACCCAAGGGGGGTTTGGGTACTTC.